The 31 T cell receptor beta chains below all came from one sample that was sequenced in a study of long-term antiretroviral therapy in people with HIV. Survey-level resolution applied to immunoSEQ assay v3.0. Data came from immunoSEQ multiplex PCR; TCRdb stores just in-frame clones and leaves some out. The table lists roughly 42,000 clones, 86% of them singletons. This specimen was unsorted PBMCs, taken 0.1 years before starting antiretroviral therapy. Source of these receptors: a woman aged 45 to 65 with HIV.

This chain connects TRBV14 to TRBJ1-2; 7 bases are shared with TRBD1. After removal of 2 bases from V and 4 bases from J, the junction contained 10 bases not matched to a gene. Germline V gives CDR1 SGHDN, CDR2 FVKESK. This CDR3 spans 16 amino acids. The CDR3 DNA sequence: TGTGCCAGCAGCCAATCCGACAGGGTAGGTGGCTATGGCTACACCTTC. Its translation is CASSQSDRVGGYGYTF.

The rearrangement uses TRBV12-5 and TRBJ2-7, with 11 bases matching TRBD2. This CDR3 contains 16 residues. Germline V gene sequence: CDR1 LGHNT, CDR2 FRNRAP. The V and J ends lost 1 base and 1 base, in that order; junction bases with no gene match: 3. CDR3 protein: CASGLARLAGSYEQYF. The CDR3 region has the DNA TGTGCTAGTGGTTTGGCCCGACTAGCGGGGTCCTACGAGCAGTACTTC.

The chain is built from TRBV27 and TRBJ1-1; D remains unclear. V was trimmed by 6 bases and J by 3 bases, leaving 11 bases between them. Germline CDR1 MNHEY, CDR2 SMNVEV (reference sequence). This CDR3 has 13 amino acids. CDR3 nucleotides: TGTGCCAGCAGATTTAAATCGTACACTGAAGCTTTCTTT. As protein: CASRFKSYTEAFF.

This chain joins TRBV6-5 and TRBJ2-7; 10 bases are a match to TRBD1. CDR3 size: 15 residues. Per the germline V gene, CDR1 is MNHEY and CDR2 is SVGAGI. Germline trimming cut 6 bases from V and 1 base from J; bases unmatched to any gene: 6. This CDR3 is CASRGPGQGSYEQYF. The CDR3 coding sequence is TGTGCCAGCAGGGGGCCGGGACAGGGGTCCTACGAGCAGTACTTC.

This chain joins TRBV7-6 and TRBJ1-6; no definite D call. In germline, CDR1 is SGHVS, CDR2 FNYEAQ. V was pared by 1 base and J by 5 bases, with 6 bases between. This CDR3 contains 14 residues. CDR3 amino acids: CASSLVADNSPLHF. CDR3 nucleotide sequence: TGTGCCAGCAGCTTAGTAGCAGATAATTCACCCCTCCACTTT.

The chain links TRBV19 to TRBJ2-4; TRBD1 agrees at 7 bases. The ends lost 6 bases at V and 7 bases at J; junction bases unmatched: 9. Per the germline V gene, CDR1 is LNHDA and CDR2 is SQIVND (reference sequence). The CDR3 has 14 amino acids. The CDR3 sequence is CASRKDRASNIQYF. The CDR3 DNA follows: TGTGCCAGTAGAAAAGACAGGGCAAGCAACATTCAGTACTTC.

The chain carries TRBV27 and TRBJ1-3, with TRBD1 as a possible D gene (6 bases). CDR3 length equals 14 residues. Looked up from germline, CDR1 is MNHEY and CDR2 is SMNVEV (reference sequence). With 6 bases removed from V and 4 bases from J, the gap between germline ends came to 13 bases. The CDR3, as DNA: TGTGCCAGCAGCCTCACAGGGTTGGGAAACACCATATATTTT. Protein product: CASSLTGLGNTIYF.

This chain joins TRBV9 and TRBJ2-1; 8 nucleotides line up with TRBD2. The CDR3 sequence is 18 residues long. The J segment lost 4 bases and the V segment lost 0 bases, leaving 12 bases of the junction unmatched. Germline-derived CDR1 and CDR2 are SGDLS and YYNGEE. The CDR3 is CASSVVMSAGGPYNEQFF. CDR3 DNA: TGTGCCAGCAGCGTAGTAATGTCGGCGGGGGGTCCTTACAATGAGCAGTTCTTC.

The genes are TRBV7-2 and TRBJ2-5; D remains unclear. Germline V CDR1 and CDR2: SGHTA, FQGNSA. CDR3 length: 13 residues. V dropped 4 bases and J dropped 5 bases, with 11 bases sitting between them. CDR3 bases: TGTGCCAGCAGCTCTACGTGGGCGGAGACCCAGTACTTC. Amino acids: CASSSTWAETQYF.

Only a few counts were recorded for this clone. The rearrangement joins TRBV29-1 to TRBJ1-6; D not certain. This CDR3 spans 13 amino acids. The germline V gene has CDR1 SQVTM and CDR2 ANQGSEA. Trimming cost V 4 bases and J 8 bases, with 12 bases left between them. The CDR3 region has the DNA TGCAGCGTTGGAGGTGGCGGCGATTCACCCCTCCACTTT. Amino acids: CSVGGGGDSPLHF.

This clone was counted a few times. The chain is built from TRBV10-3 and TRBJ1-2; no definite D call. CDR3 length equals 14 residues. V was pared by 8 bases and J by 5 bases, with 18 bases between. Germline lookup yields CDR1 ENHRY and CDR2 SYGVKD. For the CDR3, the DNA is TGTGCCATCTTGATGGAAACAGATAATTATGGCTACACCTTC. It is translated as CAILMETDNYGYTF.

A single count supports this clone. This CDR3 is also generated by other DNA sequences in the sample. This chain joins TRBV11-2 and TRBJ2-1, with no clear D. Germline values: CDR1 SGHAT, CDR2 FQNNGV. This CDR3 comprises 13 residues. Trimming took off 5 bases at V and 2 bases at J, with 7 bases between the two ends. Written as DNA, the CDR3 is TGTGCCAGCAGCCCCCGAACCTACAATGAGCAGTTCTTC. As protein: CASSPRTYNEQFF.

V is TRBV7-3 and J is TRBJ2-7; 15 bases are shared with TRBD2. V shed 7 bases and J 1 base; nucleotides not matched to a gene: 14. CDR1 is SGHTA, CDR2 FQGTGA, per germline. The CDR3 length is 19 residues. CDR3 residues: CASIGRGTSGGKLSYEQYF. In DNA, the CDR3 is TGTGCCAGCATTGGCCGAGGGACTAGCGGGGGGAAATTATCCTACGAGCAGTACTTC.

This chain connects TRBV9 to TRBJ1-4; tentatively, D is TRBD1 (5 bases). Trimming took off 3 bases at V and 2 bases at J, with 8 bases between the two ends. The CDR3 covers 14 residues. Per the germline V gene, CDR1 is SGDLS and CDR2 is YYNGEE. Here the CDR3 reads CASSAGGTNEKLFF. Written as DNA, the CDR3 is TGTGCCAGCAGCGCCGGGGGGACTAATGAAAAACTGTTTTTT.

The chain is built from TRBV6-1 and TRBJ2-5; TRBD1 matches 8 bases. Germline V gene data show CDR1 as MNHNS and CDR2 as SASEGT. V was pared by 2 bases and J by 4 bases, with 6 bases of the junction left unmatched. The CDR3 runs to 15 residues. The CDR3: CASSEFTGGRETQYF. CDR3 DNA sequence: TGTGCCAGCAGTGAATTTACAGGGGGGCGAGAGACCCAGTACTTC.

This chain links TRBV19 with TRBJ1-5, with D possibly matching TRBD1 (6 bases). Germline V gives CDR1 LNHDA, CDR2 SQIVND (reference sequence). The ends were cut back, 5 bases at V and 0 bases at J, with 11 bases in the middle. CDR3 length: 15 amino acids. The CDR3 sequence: CASSRQGTSNQPQHF. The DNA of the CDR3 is TGTGCCAGTAGTCGCCAGGGGACTAGCAATCAGCCCCAGCATTTT.

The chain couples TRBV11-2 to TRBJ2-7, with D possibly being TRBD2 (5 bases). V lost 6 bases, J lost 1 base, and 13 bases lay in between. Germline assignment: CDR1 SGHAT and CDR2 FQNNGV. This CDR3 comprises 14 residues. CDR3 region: CASRNYRESYEQYF. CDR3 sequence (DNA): TGTGCCAGCAGGAACTATAGGGAGTCCTACGAGCAGTACTTC. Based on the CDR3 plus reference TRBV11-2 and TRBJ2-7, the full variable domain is EAGVAQSPRYKIIEKRQSVAFWCNPISGHATLYWYQQILGQGPKLLIQFQNNGVVDDSQLPKDRFSAERLKGVDSTLKIQPAKLEDSAVYLCASRNYRESYEQYFGPGTRLTVT.

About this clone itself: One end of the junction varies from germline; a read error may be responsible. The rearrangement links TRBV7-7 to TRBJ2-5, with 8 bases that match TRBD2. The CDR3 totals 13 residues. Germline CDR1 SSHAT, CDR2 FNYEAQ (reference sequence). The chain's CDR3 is CASSPTSAGTQYF. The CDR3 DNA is TGTGCTAGCAGCCCGACTAGCGCTGGGACCCAGTACTTC.

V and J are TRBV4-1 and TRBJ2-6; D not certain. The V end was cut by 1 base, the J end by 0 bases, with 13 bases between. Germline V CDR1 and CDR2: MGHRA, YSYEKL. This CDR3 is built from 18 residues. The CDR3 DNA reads TGCGCCAGCAGCCAAGGGTTTGGCCGAACCTCTGGGGCCAACGTCCTGACTTTC. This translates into CASSQGFGRTSGANVLTF.

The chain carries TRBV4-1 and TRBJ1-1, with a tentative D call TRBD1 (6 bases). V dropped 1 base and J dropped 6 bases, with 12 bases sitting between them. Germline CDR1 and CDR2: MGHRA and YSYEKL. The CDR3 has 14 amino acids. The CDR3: CASSQGQVGSEAFF. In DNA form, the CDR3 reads TGCGCCAGCAGCCAAGGACAGGTAGGGTCTGAAGCTTTCTTT.

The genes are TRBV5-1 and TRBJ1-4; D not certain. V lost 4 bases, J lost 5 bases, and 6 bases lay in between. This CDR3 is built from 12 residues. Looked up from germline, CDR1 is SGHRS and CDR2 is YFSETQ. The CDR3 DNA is TGCGCCAGCAGCGAACCCAATGAAAAACTGTTTTTT. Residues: CASSEPNEKLFF.

This chain's CDR3 is CASSRKTGVGANVLTF. For the CDR3, the DNA is TGTGCCAGCAGTAGAAAGACAGGGGTCGGGGCCAACGTCCTGACTTTC. The chain carries TRBV6-6 and TRBJ2-6, with 8 bases identical to TRBD1. CDR3 length: 16 amino acids. Trimming at V came to 5 bases and at J to 4 bases, leaving 7 bases not matched to a gene. Germline V gene lookup returns CDR1 MNHNY and CDR2 SVGAGI (reference sequence).

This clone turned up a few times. The CDR3 coding sequence is TGTGCCAGCAGCTTAGGCAGAGACCTCTCCTATAATTCACCCCTCCACTTT. The encoded protein is CASSLGRDLSYNSPLHF. The chain recombines TRBV11-3 with TRBJ1-6; D unclear. Germline V lookup: CDR1 SGHNT, CDR2 YENEEA. This CDR3 comprises 17 residues. The ends were cut back, 1 base at V and 0 bases at J, with 10 bases in the middle. Together with reference TRBV11-3 and TRBJ1-6, the CDR3 gives the full variable domain: EAGVVQSPRYKIIEKKQPVAFWCNPISGHNTLYWYLQNLGQGPELLIRYENEEAVDDSQLPKDRFSAERLKGVDSTLKIQPAELGDSAVYLCASSLGRDLSYNSPLHFGNGTRLTVT.

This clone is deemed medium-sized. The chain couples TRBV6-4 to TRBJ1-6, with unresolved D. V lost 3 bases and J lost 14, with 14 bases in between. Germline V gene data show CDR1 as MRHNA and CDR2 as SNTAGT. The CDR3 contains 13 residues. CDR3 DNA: TGTGCCAGCAGTGAAAGCGAACGCGGGGCCCTCCACTTT. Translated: CASSESERGALHF.

As DNA, the CDR3 is TGCGCCAGCAGCCCAGCCAGGGGAAGTTCGAACACTGAAGCTTTCTTT. Residues: CASSPARGSSNTEAFF. This chain connects TRBV4-3 to TRBJ1-1, with D possibly being TRBD1 (6 bases). The V end lost 4 bases, the J end lost 1 base, and 16 bases lay between the germline ends. The CDR3 sequence is 16 residues long. CDR1 and CDR2 (germline): LGHNA, YSLEER.

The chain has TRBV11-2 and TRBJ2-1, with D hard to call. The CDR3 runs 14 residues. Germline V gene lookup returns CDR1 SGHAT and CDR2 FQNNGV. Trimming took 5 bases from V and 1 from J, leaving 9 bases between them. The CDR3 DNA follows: TGTGCCAGCAGCCAGCTGAGGTCCTACAATGAGCAGTTCTTC. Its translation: CASSQLRSYNEQFF.

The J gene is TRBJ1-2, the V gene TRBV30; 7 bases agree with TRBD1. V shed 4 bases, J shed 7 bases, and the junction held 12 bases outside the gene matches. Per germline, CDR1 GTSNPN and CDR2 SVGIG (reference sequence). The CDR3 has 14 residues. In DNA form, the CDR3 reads TGTGCCTGGACGGGAACAGGGGAGTTCGGTGGCTACACCTTC. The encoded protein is CAWTGTGEFGGYTF.

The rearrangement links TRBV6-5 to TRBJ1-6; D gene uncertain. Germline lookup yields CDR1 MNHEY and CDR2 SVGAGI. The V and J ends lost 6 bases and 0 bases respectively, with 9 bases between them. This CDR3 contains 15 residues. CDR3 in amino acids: CASRRESSYNSPLHF. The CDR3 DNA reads TGTGCCAGCAGGAGAGAGAGCTCCTATAATTCACCCCTCCACTTT.

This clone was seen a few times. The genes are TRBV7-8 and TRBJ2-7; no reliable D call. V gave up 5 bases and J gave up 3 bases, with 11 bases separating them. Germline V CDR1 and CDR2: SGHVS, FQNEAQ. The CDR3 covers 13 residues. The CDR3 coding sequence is TGTGCCAGCAGCCAGGACGGATACTACGAGCAGTACTTC. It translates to CASSQDGYYEQYF.

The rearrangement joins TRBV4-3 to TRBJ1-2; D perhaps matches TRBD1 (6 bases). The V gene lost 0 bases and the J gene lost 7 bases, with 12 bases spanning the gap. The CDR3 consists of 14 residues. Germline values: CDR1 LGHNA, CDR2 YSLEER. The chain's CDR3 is CASSQDTRGRGYTF. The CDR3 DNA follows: TGCGCCAGCAGCCAAGATACCAGGGGACGTGGCTACACCTTC.

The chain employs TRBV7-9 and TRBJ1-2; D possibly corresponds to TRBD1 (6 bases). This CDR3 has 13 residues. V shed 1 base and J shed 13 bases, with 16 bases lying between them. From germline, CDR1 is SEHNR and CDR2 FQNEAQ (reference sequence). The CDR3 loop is CASSLEGTTTSTF. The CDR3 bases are TGTGCCAGCAGCTTAGAGGGGACAACAACTTCCACCTTC.